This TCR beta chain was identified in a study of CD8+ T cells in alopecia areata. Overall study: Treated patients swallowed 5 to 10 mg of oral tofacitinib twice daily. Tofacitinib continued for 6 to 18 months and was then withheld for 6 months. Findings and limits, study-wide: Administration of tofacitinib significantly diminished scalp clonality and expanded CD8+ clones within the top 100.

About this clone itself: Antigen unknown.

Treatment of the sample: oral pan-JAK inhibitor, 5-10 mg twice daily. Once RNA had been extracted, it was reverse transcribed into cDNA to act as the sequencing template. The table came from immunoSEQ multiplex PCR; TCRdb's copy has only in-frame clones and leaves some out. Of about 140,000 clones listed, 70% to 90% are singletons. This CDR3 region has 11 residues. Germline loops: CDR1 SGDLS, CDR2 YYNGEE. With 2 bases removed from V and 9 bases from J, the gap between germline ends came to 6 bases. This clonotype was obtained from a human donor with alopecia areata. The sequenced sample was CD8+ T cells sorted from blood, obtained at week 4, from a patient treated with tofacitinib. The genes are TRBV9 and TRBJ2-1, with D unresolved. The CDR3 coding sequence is TGTGCCAGCAGCGTCGGCAGTGAGCAGTTCTTC. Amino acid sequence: CASSVGSEQFF.